Below, 7 T cell receptor beta chains from the same sample are listed, as sequenced in a study of tissue T cells after allogeneic stem cell transplantation. Assay used: immunoSEQ multiplex PCR; TCRdb lists only in-frame clones, some missing. Of tens of thousands of clones listed, just under 95% are singletons. The sequencing here drew on blood, taken before transplantation. The receptors derive from a woman aged 35-70 years who later had graft-versus-host disease after an allogeneic stem cell transplant.

The V and J genes are TRBV7-9 and TRBJ2-3; 8 nucleotides match TRBD1. Germline loops: CDR1 SEHNR, CDR2 FQNEAQ (reference sequence). This CDR3 spans 15 amino acids. The J segment lost 4 bases and the V segment lost 5 bases, leaving 8 bases of the junction unmatched. The CDR3 DNA sequence: TGTGCCAGCAGCAGACAGGGGATGGGCCCAGATACGCAGTATTTT. Residues: CASSRQGMGPDTQYF.

The chain carries TRBV7-9 and TRBJ1-1; D gene unclear. Trimming left V 1 base short and J 8 bases short, with 17 bases between. CDR1 is SEHNR and CDR2 is FQNEAQ in the germline V gene (reference sequence). The CDR3 totals 15 residues. CDR3 sequence reads: CASSLEPATPAEAFF. Here the CDR3 DNA reads TGTGCCAGCAGCTTAGAGCCAGCAACACCCGCCGAAGCTTTCTTT.

J is TRBJ2-1 and V is TRBV15; 7 positions agree with TRBD2. J was trimmed by 10 bases and V by 3 bases; bases with no gene match: 12. The CDR3 has 15 residues. Germline V CDR1 and CDR2: LNHNV, YYDKDF (reference sequence). The CDR3 is CATSRAGAAKGEQFF. For the CDR3, the DNA is TGTGCCACCAGCAGGGCGGGAGCGGCAAAGGGCGAGCAGTTCTTC.

The V and J genes are TRBV18 and TRBJ2-7, with 11 nucleotides matching TRBD1. The V and J ends lost 8 bases and 7 bases, in that order; junction bases with no gene match: 13. Germline CDR1 is KGHSH and CDR2 is LQKENI. The length of the CDR3 is 15 residues. As DNA, the CDR3 is TGTGCCAGCGCCACCGGGACAGGGGGGATCGGGGAGCAGTACTTC. Translated: CASATGTGGIGEQYF.

The chain employs TRBV10-3 and TRBJ2-7; no definite D call. CDR3 length equals 15 residues. From germline, CDR1 is ENHRY and CDR2 SYGVKD. V gave up 3 bases and J gave up 0 bases, with 12 bases separating them. For the CDR3, the DNA is TGTGCCATCAGTGATGATTTTCGCGGCTCCTACGAGCAGTACTTC. Protein product: CAISDDFRGSYEQYF.

The V and J genes are TRBV7-2 and TRBJ2-5; 9 bases are a match to TRBD1. The length of the CDR3 is 15 residues. The V gene's germline CDR1 is SGHTA and CDR2 FQGNSA. The V and J ends lost 1 base and 2 bases, in that order; junction bases with no gene match: 2. The CDR3 protein is CASSLDRGRQETQYF. CDR3 nucleotide sequence: TGTGCCAGCAGCTTAGACAGGGGGCGGCAAGAGACCCAGTACTTC.

The J gene is TRBJ1-2, the V gene TRBV24-1; 7 nucleotides line up with TRBD1. Germline V gene sequence: CDR1 KGHDR, CDR2 SFDVKD. V trimming: 9 bases; J trimming: 3 bases; junction bases outside the gene matches: 3. This CDR3 has 12 amino acids. CDR3 region: CATFQGDYGYTF. The CDR3 DNA reads TGTGCCACCTTCCAGGGGGACTATGGCTACACCTTC.